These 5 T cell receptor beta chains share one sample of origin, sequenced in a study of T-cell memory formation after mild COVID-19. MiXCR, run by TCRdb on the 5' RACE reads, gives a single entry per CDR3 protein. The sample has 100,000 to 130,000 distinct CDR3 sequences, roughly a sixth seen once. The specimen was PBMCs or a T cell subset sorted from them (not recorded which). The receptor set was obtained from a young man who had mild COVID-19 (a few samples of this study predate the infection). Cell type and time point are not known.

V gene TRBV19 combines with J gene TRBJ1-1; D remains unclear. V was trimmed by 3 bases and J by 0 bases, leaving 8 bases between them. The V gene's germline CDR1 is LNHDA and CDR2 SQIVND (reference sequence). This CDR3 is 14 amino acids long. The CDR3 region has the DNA TGTGCCAGTAGTATGGGCACCTTGAACACTGAAGCTTTCTTT. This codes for CASSMGTLNTEAFF.

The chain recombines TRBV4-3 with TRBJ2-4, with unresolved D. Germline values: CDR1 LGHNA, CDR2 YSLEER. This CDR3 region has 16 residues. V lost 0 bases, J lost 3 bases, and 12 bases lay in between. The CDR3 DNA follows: TGCGCCAGCAGCCAAGATCCTGACGGTAGCAAAAACATTCAGTACTTC. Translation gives CASSQDPDGSKNIQYF.

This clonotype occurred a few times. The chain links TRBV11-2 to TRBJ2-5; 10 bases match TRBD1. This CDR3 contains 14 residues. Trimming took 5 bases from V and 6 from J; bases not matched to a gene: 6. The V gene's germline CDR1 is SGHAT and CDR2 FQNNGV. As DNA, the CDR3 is TGTGCCAGCAGCCCCGGGACAGGGGTTCAGACCCAGTACTTC. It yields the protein CASSPGTGVQTQYF.

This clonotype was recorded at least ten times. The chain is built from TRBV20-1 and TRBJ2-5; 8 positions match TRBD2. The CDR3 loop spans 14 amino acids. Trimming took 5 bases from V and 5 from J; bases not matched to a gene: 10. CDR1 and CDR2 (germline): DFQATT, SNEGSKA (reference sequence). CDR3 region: CSAGRGGRMETQYF. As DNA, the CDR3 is TGCAGTGCTGGACGGGGGGGCCGGATGGAGACCCAGTACTTC.

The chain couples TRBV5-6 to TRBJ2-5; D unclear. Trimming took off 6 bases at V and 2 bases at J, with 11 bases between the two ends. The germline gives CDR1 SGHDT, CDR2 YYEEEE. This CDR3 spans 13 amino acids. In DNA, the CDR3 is TGTGCCAGCAATGTCTTACTTCAAGAGACCCAGTACTTC. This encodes CASNVLLQETQYF.